Presented here are 21 T cell receptor beta chains from one specimen sequenced in a study of identical twins. TCRdb reanalysed the 5' RACE reads using MiXCR and keeps one entry per CDR3 protein. This table has a few hundred thousand distinct CDR3 sequences, less than 9.5% appearing once. This sample was shared with a second study, whose subject was yellow fever vaccine responses in identical twins.

Sequenced material: CD8+ T cells sorted from blood. Receptors were obtained from a young woman in good health.

J is TRBJ2-5 and V is TRBV7-9, with 11 bases matching TRBD2. The CDR3 spans 17 residues. Germline values: CDR1 SEHNR, CDR2 FQNEAQ (reference sequence). V dropped 5 bases and J dropped 2; count of bases not matched to a gene: 10. The CDR3 DNA follows: TGTGCCAGCAGCCCTCGACTAGCGGGGAGCCTACAAGAGACCCAGTACTTC. This encodes CASSPRLAGSLQETQYF.

V gene TRBV3-1 combines with J gene TRBJ2-1, with TRBD1 as a possible D gene (8 bases). V lost 8 bases, J lost 8 bases, and 25 bases lay in between. There are 16 residues in the CDR3. The germline V gene has CDR1 LGHDT and CDR2 YNNKEL (reference sequence). CDR3: CASGIQGGTMVDEQFF. The CDR3 DNA sequence: TGTGCCAGCGGAATACAGGGGGGGACGATGGTCGATGAGCAGTTCTTC.

This clonotype appeared a few times. The genes are TRBV28 and TRBJ2-1; TRBD2 agrees at 12 bases. V gave up 4 bases and J gave up 2 bases; unmatched junction bases: 12. The CDR3 is made up of 19 amino acids. Germline V gene data show CDR1 as MDHEN and CDR2 as SYDVKM. Here the CDR3 reads CASSSGLAGSAWTYNEQFF. For the CDR3, the DNA is TGTGCCAGCAGTTCCGGACTAGCGGGATCAGCTTGGACCTACAATGAGCAGTTCTTC.

This clonotype has just a few counts. The chain recombines TRBV12-3 or TRBV12-4 with TRBJ2-1; 9 nucleotides agree with TRBD2. Unmatched junction bases numbered 14, after V lost 3 bases and J lost 8 bases. CDR3 length equals 17 residues. The CDR3 here is CASSFSASGIVLDEQFF. CDR3 nucleotides: TGTGCCAGCAGTTTTTCGGCTAGCGGGATCGTGTTGGATGAGCAGTTCTTC.

The chain employs TRBV2 and TRBJ2-7, with 9 bases aligning to TRBD1. CDR3 length: 14 residues. V lost 6 bases and J lost 3; bases outside the gene matches: 6. Per germline, CDR1 SNHLY and CDR2 FYNNEI. The CDR3 loop is CASSAVGQGYEQYF. DNA of the CDR3: TGTGCCAGCAGCGCTGTGGGACAGGGCTACGAGCAGTACTTC.

The CDR3 region has the DNA TGTGCCAGCAGTTACTCGAGGGGCTGGGATACGCAGTATTTT. Protein product: CASSYSRGWDTQYF. The chain joins TRBV6-5 to TRBJ2-3; the D call may be TRBD1 or TRBD2 (5 bases each). The CDR3 sequence is 14 residues long. Germline V gene sequence: CDR1 MNHEY, CDR2 SVGAGI. V lost 0 bases and J 6 bases, leaving 10 bases between the germline ends.

In its sample, this clonotype was seen a few times. CDR3 in DNA: TGTGCCACCAGTGGACGACAGGGCATGAACACTGAAGCTTTCTTT. It codes for CATSGRQGMNTEAFF. The gene calls are TRBV24-1 and TRBJ1-1; 7 positions match TRBD1. This CDR3 is built from 15 residues. V was clipped by 5 bases and J by 0 bases; unmatched bases: 5. Germline CDR1 is KGHDR and CDR2 is SFDVKD.

This clonotype came up once. The chain uses TRBV27 and TRBJ2-3; weak D call: TRBD1 (6 bases). Germline loops: CDR1 MNHEY, CDR2 SMNVEV (reference sequence). CDR3 length equals 19 residues. Trimming cost V 6 bases and J 2 bases, with 27 bases left between them. CDR3 region: CASRYRVSWAEDYTDTQYF. CDR3 coding DNA: TGTGCCAGCAGATACAGGGTCTCTTGGGCAGAAGACTACACAGATACGCAGTATTTT.

The chain links TRBV2 to TRBJ2-2; 9 nucleotides agree with TRBD2. The germline CDR1 and CDR2 sequences are SNHLY and FYNNEI. The CDR3 consists of 19 residues. Trimming at V came to 10 bases and at J to 2 bases, leaving 20 bases not matched to a gene. The CDR3 DNA follows: TGTGCCATCTGCTTAATGTGGGCTAGCGGGGCACCAAACACCGGGGAGCTGTTTTTT. It specifies CAICLMWASGAPNTGELFF.

This chain connects TRBV20-1 to TRBJ2-1, with D possibly TRBD2 on 6 matching bases. The germline V and J ends were trimmed by 8 bases and 4 bases, with 15 bases remaining between them. The CDR3 runs 13 residues. Germline V gene lookup returns CDR1 DFQATT and CDR2 SNEGSKA (reference sequence). This CDR3 reads CSSRLVGYNEQFF. In nucleotides, the CDR3 is TGCAGTTCCCGACTAGTCGGTTACAATGAGCAGTTCTTC.

This clonotype was detected ten times or more. The chain uses TRBV20-1 and TRBJ2-7; D not resolved. The CDR3 is 14 amino acids. Germline V gene sequence: CDR1 DFQATT, CDR2 SNEGSKA (reference sequence). Deletions cut 6 bases from V and 0 bases from J, with 15 bases between. CDR3 loop: CSARVQTSSYEQYF. DNA for the CDR3: TGCAGTGCCCGAGTGCAAACCTCCTCCTACGAGCAGTACTTC.

The sample holds many counts of this clonotype. The V call is TRBV29-1, the J call TRBJ2-3; 9 positions match TRBD2. CDR1 is SQVTM, CDR2 ANQGSEA, per germline. With V trimmed by 2 bases and J by 0 bases, 6 bases remained unmatched. This CDR3 is built from 16 residues. As DNA, the CDR3 is TGCAGCGTTGAATCGGCGGGAGGGAGGAGCACAGATACGCAGTATTTT. Translated, it gives CSVESAGGRSTDTQYF.

This sequence joins TRBV11-2 and TRBJ2-3, with 15 positions matching TRBD2. Trimming cost V 3 bases and J 0 bases; bases outside gene matches: 16. The CDR3 has 22 amino acids. CDR1 SGHAT and CDR2 FQNNGV come from the germline V gene. The CDR3 protein is CASSFDPLGTSGGLTSTDTQYF. Here the CDR3 DNA reads TGTGCCAGCAGCTTCGACCCTTTAGGGACTAGCGGGGGGTTGACTAGCACAGATACGCAGTATTTT.

The V gene is TRBV7-9, the J gene TRBJ1-1, with 8 bases aligning to TRBD1. V gave up 6 bases and J gave up 5 bases; unmatched junction bases: 8. The CDR3 is made up of 14 amino acids. Germline CDR1 SEHNR, CDR2 FQNEAQ (reference sequence). The CDR3 protein is CASRVTGGGTEAFF. The CDR3 nucleotides read TGTGCCAGCAGAGTAACAGGGGGAGGGACTGAAGCTTTCTTT.

At least ten counts were recorded for this clonotype. The chain has TRBV20-1 and TRBJ1-5, with 8 bases that match TRBD1. Germline V gives CDR1 DFQATT, CDR2 SNEGSKA (reference sequence). The CDR3 consists of 14 residues. The V segment lost 7 bases and the J segment 10 bases; nucleotides outside the gene matches: 15. The CDR3 protein is CSGTDGQGSSPQHF. The DNA of the CDR3 is TGCAGTGGGACCGATGGACAGGGTTCCTCTCCCCAGCATTTT.

The chain employs TRBV20-1 and TRBJ1-5; unclear D gene. Deletions cut 4 bases from V and 6 bases from J, with 16 bases between. CDR1 DFQATT and CDR2 SNEGSKA come from the germline V gene (reference sequence). There are 14 residues in the CDR3. CDR3 DNA sequence: TGCAGTGCTACCTCTCGAAGGTTCACTCAGCCCCAGCATTTT. This translates into CSATSRRFTQPQHF.

The chain links TRBV20-1 to TRBJ2-2, with D hard to call. CDR1 is DFQATT and CDR2 is SNEGSKA in the germline V gene (reference sequence). V lost 0 bases and J lost 3, with 5 bases in between. The CDR3 totals 13 residues. As DNA, the CDR3 is TGCAGTGCTAGAGATCTCCACACCGGGGAGCTGTTTTTT. This translates into CSARDLHTGELFF.

This clonotype was picked up many times. The V call is TRBV6-4, the J call TRBJ2-1; 11 bases are a match to TRBD2. Germline loops: CDR1 MRHNA, CDR2 SNTAGT. V shed 3 bases and J 4 bases; nucleotides not matched to a gene: 5. The CDR3 extends over 16 amino acids. The CDR3 protein is CASSEMASGGYNEQFF. The CDR3 bases are TGTGCCAGCAGTGAGATGGCTAGCGGGGGGTACAATGAGCAGTTCTTC.

The chain employs TRBV6-2 or TRBV6-3 and TRBJ2-7; possibly TRBD1 for D (5 bases). The CDR3 contains 12 residues. The germline V and J ends were trimmed by 0 bases and 9 bases, with 9 bases remaining between them. Germline lookup yields CDR1 MNHEY and CDR2 SVGEGT. The CDR3: CASSYSQGMQYF. The CDR3 DNA reads TGTGCCAGCAGTTACTCGCAGGGCATGCAGTACTTC.

This clonotype was recorded at least ten times. The gene calls are TRBV3-1 and TRBJ2-3; 8 bases align to TRBD2. V trimming: 5 bases; J trimming: 0 bases; junction bases outside the gene matches: 7. Per the germline V gene, CDR1 is LGHDT and CDR2 is YNNKEL (reference sequence). CDR3 size: 16 residues. CDR3 sequence reads: CASSTIPGGSTDTQYF. For the CDR3, the DNA is TGTGCCAGCAGCACAATTCCGGGGGGGAGCACAGATACGCAGTATTTT.

Only a few counts were recorded for this clonotype. This chain uses TRBV20-1 with TRBJ1-2; TRBD1 agrees at 11 bases. The CDR3 has 18 residues. Germline trimming cut 4 bases from V and 3 bases from J; bases unmatched to any gene: 16. CDR1 DFQATT and CDR2 SNEGSKA come from the germline V gene (reference sequence). Here the CDR3 DNA reads TGCAGTGCTACCAACCCTCCTCCTCGGACAGGGGGCGACTATGGCTACACCTTC. Protein product: CSATNPPPRTGGDYGYTF.